This T cell receptor (beta chain) was found in a study of blood T cell repertoires in COVID-19. Whole-study context: The samples span acute and convalescent COVID-19 from the United States, Italy and Spain. PBMCs, B-cell-depleted T cells, or T cells provided the cDNA or gDNA that made up the material.

Original analysis: By means of reference gene primer amplification, nucleated cell counts were estimated. Assay used: immunoSEQ multiplex PCR; TCRdb lists only in-frame clones, some missing. That table furnishes V, J and clone size, whereas the DNA furnished D and trimming. Altogether some 360,000 clones are present, roughly 89% being singletons, with the ten largest covering approximately 4.1%. Patients at the Seattle site were enrolled during active infection and followed longitudinally. Germline CDR1 is SGHNT and CDR2 is YYREEE (reference sequence). The CDR3 covers 17 residues. V lost 1 base to trimming and J lost 2 bases, with 16 bases between them.

What was sequenced was peripheral blood. The receptor was derived from a woman aged 60-70 years with COVID-19, enrolled during active disease. The chain combines TRBV5-4 with TRBJ2-1; D is perhaps TRBD1 (6 bases). The CDR3 loop is CASSLKLIAGAYNEQFF. The CDR3 DNA is TGTGCCAGCAGCTTGAAATTGATTGCAGGGGCCTACAATGAGCAGTTCTTC.